Sequencing of this T cell receptor beta chain was carried out in a study of T cells after yellow fever vaccination. MiXCR was run by TCRdb on the 5' RACE reads, yielding one entry per CDR3 protein. The table has 300,000 or so distinct CDR3 sequences, 7% to 9% seen once. Germline-derived CDR1 and CDR2 are SGHTA and FQGNSA. CDR3 length equals 13 residues. The germline V and J ends were trimmed by 4 bases and 3 bases, with 7 bases remaining between them. This clonotype has ten or more counts. Antigen specificity is unknown. Whole-study findings and limits: Abundant clonotypes from the bulk population could have been carried over as contaminants into FACS-sorted repertoires.

This chain joins TRBV7-2 and TRBJ1-5; the D is unclear. This receptor was identified in a man between 18 and 35 years old who received the YFV17D yellow fever vaccine. Here the sequenced sample was PBMCs, taken around 45 days after the first yellow fever vaccination. The CDR3 region has the DNA TGTGCCAGCAGCTGGGTCAACAATCAGCCCCAGCATTTT. Amino acid sequence: CASSWVNNQPQHF.